This T cell receptor beta chain was identified in a study of T cells in Graves' hyperthyroidism and ophthalmopathy. Study as a whole: Blood was drawn when the patient was first diagnosed and still untreated. Points from the study as a whole: Also found in blood were most expanded thyroid clonotypes above 0.001. Ophthalmopathy was distinguished from stable hyperthyroidism by 13 V-J signatures.

CDR1 is SGHTA, CDR2 FQGNSA, per germline. Deletions cut 4 bases from V and 2 bases from J, with 18 bases between. This CDR3 comprises 16 residues. RNA transcripts served as the template for amplifying TCR beta CDR3 regions. First-round RT-PCR with HTBI primers amplified the TCR CDR3 region. MiXCR, applied by TCRdb to the multiplex PCR reads, yields one record per CDR3 protein. The sample shows under 550,000 distinct CDR3 sequences, 15% to 20% of them seen only once. This clonotype was detected a few times. No antigen is known for it. The study excluded patients with uncontrolled infection, other autoimmune disease, pregnancy or lactation.

The TCR sequence derives from a man aged 35-49 years with Graves' ophthalmopathy. Specimen: blood. The genes are TRBV7-2 and TRBJ2-7, with D possibly called TRBD1 or TRBD2 (5 bases each). Here the CDR3 DNA reads TGTGCCAGCAGCTCTACCGGGACGTCCAGCGCCTACGAGCAGTACTTC. Its protein product is CASSSTGTSSAYEQYF.